A selection of T cell receptor beta chains follows, all from one sample in a study of T cell repertoires in cytomegalovirus infection. TCRdb redid the calling of the reads with MiXCR, one entry per CDR3 protein. In the table there are 150,000 to 200,000 distinct CDR3 sequences, 28% of which are singletons. The sample comprised PBMCs. These receptors were obtained from a human donor in good health (CMV status not recorded). Some clones in this sample may be carry-over from other donors' samples. CDR3s include the opening cysteine and the closing phenylalanine or tryptophan.

V gene | CDR3 protein
TRBV7-6 | CASRETGGTYRDNEQFF
TRBV12-3/TRBV12-4 | CASSLSRDGRTQNYGYTF
TRBV27 | CASSLSGYQSIYGYTF
TRBV27 | CASSLLASSSYEQYF
TRBV2 | CASSGDRVGTDTQYF
TRBV7-6 | CASSPHKGRANNEQFF
TRBV20-1 | CSARDGDPHTEAFF
TRBV7-2 | CASSAGATRAYNSLLHF
TRBV12-3/TRBV12-4 | CASSPQGAKGNTIYF
TRBV7-3 | CASSSGSTNEKLFF